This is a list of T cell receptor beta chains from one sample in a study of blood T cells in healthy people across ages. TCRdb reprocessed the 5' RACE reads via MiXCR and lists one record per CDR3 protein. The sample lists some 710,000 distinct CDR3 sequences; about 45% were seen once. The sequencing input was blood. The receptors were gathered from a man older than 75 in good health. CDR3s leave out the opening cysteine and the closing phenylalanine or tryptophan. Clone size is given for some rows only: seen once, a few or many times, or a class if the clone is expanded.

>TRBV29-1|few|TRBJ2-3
SAPLPGTGGSTDTQY
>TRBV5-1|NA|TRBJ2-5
ASSLDREGSETQY
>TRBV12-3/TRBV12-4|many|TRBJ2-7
ASTKDRGGSYEQY
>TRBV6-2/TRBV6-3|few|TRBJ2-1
ASSESGRGTIEQF
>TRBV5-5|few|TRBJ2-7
ASSLTGGTHEQY
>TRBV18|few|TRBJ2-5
ASSLRDTTGETQY
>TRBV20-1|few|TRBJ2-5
SAVPYGREETQY
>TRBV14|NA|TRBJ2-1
ASSQEFSREDVNEQF
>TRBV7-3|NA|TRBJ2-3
ASSLIPSGSTDTQY
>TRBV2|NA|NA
ASSEAPGQPYEQY
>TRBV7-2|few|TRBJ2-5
ASSLVGAVGETQY
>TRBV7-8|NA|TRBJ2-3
ASSLGVVGASTQY
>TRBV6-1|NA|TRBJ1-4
ASSGTRGKGDEKLI
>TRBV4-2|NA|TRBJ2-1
ASSAGMAGTYNEQF
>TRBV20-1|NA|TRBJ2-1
SANLLAGEKNEQF
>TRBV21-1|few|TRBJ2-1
ASSKAPPGSGEQF
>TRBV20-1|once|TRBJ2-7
SGGDSLSSYEQY
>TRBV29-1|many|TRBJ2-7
SVVTSGNLYEQY
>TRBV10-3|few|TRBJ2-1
AISTTTSGNNGEQF
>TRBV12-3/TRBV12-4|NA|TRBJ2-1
ASSSPTVKANNEQF
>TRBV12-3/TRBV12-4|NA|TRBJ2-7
ANSLREFGDEQY
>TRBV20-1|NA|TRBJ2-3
SCADRGGDTQY
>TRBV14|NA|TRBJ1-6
ASSPGGASPPH
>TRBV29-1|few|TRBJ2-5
SVGAGTVKETQY
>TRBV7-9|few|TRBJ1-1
ASSDQMNTEAF
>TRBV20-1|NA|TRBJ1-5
SAGDTQGNQPQH
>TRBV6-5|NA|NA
ASSISGGEETQY
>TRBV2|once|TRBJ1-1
ASSASPMNAEAF
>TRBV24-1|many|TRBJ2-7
ATSDYRIQY
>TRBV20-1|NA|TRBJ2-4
SALGRGTKNIQY
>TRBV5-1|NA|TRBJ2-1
ASSLAQGISYNEQF
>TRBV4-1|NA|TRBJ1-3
ASSQSHPTVSGNTIY
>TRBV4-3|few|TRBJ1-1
ASSQDHRGSEAF
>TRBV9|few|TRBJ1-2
ASSVSQGYNYGYT
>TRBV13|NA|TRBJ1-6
ASSLAGTDYNSPLH
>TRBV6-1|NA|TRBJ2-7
ASSERLATEQY
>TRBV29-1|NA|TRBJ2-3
SVEKGRDTQY
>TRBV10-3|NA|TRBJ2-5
AIGVFQETQY
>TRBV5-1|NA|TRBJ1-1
ASSLELGRRNTEAF
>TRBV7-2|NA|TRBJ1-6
ASSLAKNSPLH
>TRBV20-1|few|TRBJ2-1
SARRNEQF
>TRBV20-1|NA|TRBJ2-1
SATTGDNEQF
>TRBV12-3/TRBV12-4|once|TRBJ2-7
ASTSDGTSGTYEQY
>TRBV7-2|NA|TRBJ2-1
ASSTTWASNEQF
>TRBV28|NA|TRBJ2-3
ASKGRVTDTQY
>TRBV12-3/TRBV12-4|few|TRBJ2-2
ASRNSGDTGELF
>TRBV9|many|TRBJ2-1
ASSLRPGQGAHPSYNEQF
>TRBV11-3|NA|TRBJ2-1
ASSPPGLAEFSYNEQF
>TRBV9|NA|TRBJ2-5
ASSVGSPAMGETQY
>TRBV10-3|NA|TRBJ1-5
AINEGDHQPQH
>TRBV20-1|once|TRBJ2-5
SASEATHGETQY